Listed here are 8 T cell receptor beta chains from one sample, sequenced in a study of neurological immune-mediated disorders. MiXCR was run by TCRdb on the 5' RACE reads, yielding one entry per CDR3 protein. This table has tens of thousands of distinct CDR3 sequences, roughly 4.3% appearing once. Sequenced: PBMCs. The receptors were gathered from a man aged 25 to 45 with multiple sclerosis.

This clonotype was counted a few times. The J gene is TRBJ1-1, the V gene TRBV10-3; TRBD1 matches 7 bases. The CDR3 consists of 13 residues. V was pared by 2 bases and J by 8 bases, with 5 bases of the junction left unmatched. Per the germline V gene, CDR1 is ENHRY and CDR2 is SYGVKD. The CDR3 region has the DNA TGTGCCATCAGTGAGAAGGGGGCTGCCGAAGCTTTCTTT. Translating it yields CAISEKGAAEAFF.

Of note for this clonotype: A much larger clone lies a single base off, so this may be a read error. This is likely a read error, given that the CDR3 carries no conserved phenylalanine or tryptophan at its end. J is TRBJ1-1 and V is TRBV5-1, with D perhaps matching TRBD1 (6 bases). This CDR3 is 15 amino acids long. V was trimmed by 4 bases and J by 0 bases, leaving 13 bases between them. Germline V gene data show CDR1 as SGHRS and CDR2 as YFSETQ. This CDR3 reads CASSASGTLNTEAFI. CDR3 nucleotide sequence: TGCGCCAGCAGCGCATCCGGGACACTGAACACTGAAGCTTTCATT.

In the case of this clonotype: One junction end disagrees with the germline gene, perhaps due to a read error. The V gene is TRBV27, the J gene TRBJ2-1; D is undetermined. Germline V gives CDR1 MNHEY, CDR2 SMNVEV (reference sequence). This CDR3 has 13 residues. This CDR3 reads CASSLLLRNEQFF. The DNA of the CDR3 is TGTGCCAGTAGTTTACTGCTTCGGAATGAGCAGTTCTTC.

The chain joins TRBV7-8 to TRBJ2-2, with TRBD1 matching over 9 bases. The CDR3 spans 16 residues. Germline V gene sequence: CDR1 SGHVS, CDR2 FQNEAQ. Trimming took 6 bases from V and 4 from J; bases not matched to a gene: 9. CDR3 protein: CASRQGAGFGTGELFF. In DNA form, the CDR3 reads TGTGCCAGCAGACAGGGGGCCGGCTTTGGCACCGGGGAGCTGTTTTTT.

This clonotype was detected ten times or more. The chain has TRBV6-4 and TRBJ1-4; D uncertain. The V end was cut by 10 bases, the J end by 10 bases, with 16 bases between. The length of the CDR3 is 12 residues. Germline-derived CDR1 and CDR2 are MRHNA and SNTAGT. CDR3 nucleotides: TGTGCCATCAAGACGTGGGTCGGAAAACTGTTTTTT. It translates to CAIKTWVGKLFF.

As for this clonotype: A much larger clone lies a single base off, so this may be a read error. The V gene is TRBV20-1, the J gene TRBJ1-5; D is possibly TRBD1 (6 bases). The CDR3 contains 13 residues. Trimming removed 6 bases at V and 10 bases at J, with 19 bases between. Germline assignment: CDR1 DFQATT and CDR2 SNEGSKA (reference sequence). The CDR3, as DNA: TGCAGTGCCAGGGGAGAAAGGGTCCAACCCCAGCATTTT. It specifies CSARGERVQPQHF.

Regarding this clonotype: Relative to the germline gene, one junction end is altered; a read error may explain this. The chain couples TRBV6-6 to TRBJ1-5; D is uncertain. CDR1 is MNHNY and CDR2 is SVGAGI in the germline V gene (reference sequence). CDR3 size: 12 residues. CDR3 region: CASSPVSQPQNF. DNA for the CDR3: TGTGCCAGCAGTCCGGTGAGCCAGCCCCAGAATTTT.

This clonotype was found many times. This chain links TRBV20-1 with TRBJ1-5; possible D gene TRBD1, 5 bases. This CDR3 comprises 14 residues. Germline-derived CDR1 and CDR2 are DFQATT and SNEGSKA (reference sequence). Trimming left V 5 bases short and J 4 bases short, with 15 bases between. Here the CDR3 DNA reads TGCAGTGCTGCCGCCGGGACCGCTAATCAGCCCCAGCATTTT. Translated: CSAAAGTANQPQHF.